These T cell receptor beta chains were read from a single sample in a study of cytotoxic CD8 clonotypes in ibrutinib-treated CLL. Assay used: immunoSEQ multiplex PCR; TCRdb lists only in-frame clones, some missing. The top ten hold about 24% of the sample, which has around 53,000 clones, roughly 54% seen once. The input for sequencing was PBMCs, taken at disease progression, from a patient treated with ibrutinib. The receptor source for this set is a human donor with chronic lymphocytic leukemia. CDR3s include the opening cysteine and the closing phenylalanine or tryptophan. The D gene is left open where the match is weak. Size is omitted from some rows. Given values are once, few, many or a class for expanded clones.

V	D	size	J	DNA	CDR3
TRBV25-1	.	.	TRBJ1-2	TGTGCCAGCAGTGCTACCCTTTGGGGCTATGGCTACACCTTC	CASSATLWGYGYTF
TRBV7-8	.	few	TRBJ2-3	TGTGCCAGCAGCTTAGGGGCTGGACCTAGCACAGATACGCAGTATTTT	CASSLGAGPSTDTQYF
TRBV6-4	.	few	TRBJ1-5	TGTGCCAGCAGTGACTCGCGGGGTGGAGGTCAGCCCCAGCATTTT	CASSDSRGGGQPQHF
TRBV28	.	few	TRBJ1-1	TGTGCCAGCAGTTGGAAGGGGCGAACTGAAGCTTTCTTT	CASSWKGRTEAFF
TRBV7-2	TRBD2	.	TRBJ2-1	TGTGCCAGCAGCTCCGGAGCGGGAGGACCCTCCTACAATGAGCAGTTCTTC	CASSSGAGGPSYNEQFF
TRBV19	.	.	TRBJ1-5	TGTGCCAGTAGTATAGGCGAGGGGTTCAATCAGCCCCAGCATTTT	CASSIGEGFNQPQHF
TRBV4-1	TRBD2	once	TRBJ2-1	TGCGCCAGCAGCCAAGATCTACCCGGGACTAGCGGATACAATGAGCAGTTCTTC	CASSQDLPGTSGYNEQFF
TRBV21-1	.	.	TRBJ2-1	TGTGCCAGCAGCAAAGTCCCCCCTGCAGGGTCGGGCAATGAGCAGTTCTTC	CASSKVPPAGSGNEQFF
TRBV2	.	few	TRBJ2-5	TGTGCCAGCAGTGTCAGACAGAACCAAGAGACCCAGTACTTC	CASSVRQNQETQYF
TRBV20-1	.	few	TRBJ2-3	TGCAGTGCTAGGGTGGGGGATACGCAGTATTTT	CSARVGDTQYF
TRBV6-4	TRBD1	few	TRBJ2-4	TGTGCCAGCAGTGAACTACAGGGGAGCATTCAGTACTTC	CASSELQGSIQYF
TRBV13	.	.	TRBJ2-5	TGTGCCAGCAGCTTGGTTATGGGCTCTTCGCTACAAGAGACCCAGTACTTC	CASSLVMGSSLQETQYF
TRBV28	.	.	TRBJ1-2	TGTGCCAGCAGTTTATACCAGGGGGGCTACACCTTC	CASSLYQGGYTF
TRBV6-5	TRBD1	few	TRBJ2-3	TGTGCCAGCACGCGGACAGGGAAAAGCACAGATACGCAGTATTTT	CASTRTGKSTDTQYF
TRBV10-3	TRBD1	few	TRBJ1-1	TGTGCCGCCGCCGGCACAGGGGCGAACACTGAAGCTTTCTTT	CAAAGTGANTEAFF
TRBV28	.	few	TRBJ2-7	TGTGCCAGCAGTTTACCAGGGGGGTCCTACGAGCAGTACTTC	CASSLPGGSYEQYF
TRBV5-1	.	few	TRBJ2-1	TGCGCCAGCAGCTTGCTGTACAATGAGCAGTTCTTC	CASSLLYNEQFF
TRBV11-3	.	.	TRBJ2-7	TGTGCCAGCAGCTTAGGAACAGCCTACGAGCAGTACTTC	CASSLGTAYEQYF
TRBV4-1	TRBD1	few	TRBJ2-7	TGCGCCAGCAGCCAAGCCTTACAGGGGTACAACGAGCAGTACTTC	CASSQALQGYNEQYF
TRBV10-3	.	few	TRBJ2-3	TGTGCCATCAGTGAGAGCGGGACAGCAGCAGATACGCAGTATTTT	CAISESGTAADTQYF
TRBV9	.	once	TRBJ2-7	TGTGCCAGCAGCGTACGACTACCTAGCTCCTACGAGCAGTACTTC	CASSVRLPSSYEQYF
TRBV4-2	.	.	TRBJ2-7	TGTGCCAGCAGCCAAGTCGAATCTGCGTCCTACGAGCAGTACTTC	CASSQVESASYEQYF
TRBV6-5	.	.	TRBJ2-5	TGTGCCAGCAGTTACTTCCAGGGCATCCAAGAGACCCAGTACTTC	CASSYFQGIQETQYF